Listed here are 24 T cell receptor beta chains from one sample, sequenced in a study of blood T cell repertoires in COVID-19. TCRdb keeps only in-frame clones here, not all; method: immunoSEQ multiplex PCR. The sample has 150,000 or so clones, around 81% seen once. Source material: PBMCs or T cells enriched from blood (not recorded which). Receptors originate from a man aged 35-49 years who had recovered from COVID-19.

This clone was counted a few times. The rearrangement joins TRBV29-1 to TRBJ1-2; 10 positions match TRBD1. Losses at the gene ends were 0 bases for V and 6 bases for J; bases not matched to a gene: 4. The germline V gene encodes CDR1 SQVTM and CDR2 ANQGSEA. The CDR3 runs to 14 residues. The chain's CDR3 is CSVEDPDRGHGYTF. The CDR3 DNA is TGCAGCGTTGAAGATCCAGACAGGGGGCATGGCTACACCTTC. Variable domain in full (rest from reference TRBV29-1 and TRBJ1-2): SAVISQKPSRDICQRGTSLTIQCQVDSQVTMMFWYRQQPGQSLTLIATANQGSEATYESGFVIDKFPISRPNLTFSTLTVSNMSPEDSSIYLCSVEDPDRGHGYTFGSGTRLTVV.

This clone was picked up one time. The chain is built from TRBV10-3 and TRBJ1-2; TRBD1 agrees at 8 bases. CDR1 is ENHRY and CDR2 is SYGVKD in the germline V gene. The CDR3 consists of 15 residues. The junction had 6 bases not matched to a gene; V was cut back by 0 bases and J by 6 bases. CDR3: CAISESGGQGDGYTF. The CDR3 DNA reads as TGTGCCATCAGTGAGTCTGGAGGACAGGGCGATGGCTACACCTTC.

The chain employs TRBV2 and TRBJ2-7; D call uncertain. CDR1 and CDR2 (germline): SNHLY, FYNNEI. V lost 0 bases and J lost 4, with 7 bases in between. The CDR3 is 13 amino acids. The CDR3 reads CASSEAARYEQYF. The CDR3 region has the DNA TGTGCCAGCAGTGAAGCAGCGCGGTACGAGCAGTACTTC.

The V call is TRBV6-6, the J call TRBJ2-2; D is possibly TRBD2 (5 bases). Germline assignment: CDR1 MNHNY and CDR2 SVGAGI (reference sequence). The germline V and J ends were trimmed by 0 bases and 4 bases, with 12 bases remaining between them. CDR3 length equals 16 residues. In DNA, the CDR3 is TGTGCCAGCAGTTACTCGAGGGTAGAGGGCACCGGGGAGCTGTTTTTT. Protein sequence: CASSYSRVEGTGELFF.

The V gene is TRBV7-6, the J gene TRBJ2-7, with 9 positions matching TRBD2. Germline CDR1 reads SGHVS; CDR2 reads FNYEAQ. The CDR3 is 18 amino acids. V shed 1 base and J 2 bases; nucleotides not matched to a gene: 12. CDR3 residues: CASSLDDSGGLTTYEQYF. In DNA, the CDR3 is TGTGCCAGCAGCTTAGATGATAGCGGGGGCCTAACAACCTACGAGCAGTACTTC.

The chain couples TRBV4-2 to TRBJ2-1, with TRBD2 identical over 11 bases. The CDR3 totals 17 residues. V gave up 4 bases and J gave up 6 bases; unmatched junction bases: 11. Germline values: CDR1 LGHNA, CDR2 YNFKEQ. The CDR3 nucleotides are TGTGCCAGCAGCCCGAGCCGGGGTAGCGGGGGGGCCAATGAGCAGTTCTTC. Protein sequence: CASSPSRGSGGANEQFF.

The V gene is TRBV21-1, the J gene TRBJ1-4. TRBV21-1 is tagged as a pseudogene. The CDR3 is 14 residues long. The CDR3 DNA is TGTGCCAGCAGCAAAGACGCCCTAAATGAAAAACTGTTTTTT. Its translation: CASSKDALNEKLFF.

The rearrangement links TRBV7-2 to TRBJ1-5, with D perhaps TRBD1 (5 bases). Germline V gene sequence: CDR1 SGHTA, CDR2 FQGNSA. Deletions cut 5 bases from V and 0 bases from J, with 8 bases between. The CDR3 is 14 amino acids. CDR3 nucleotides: TGTGCCAGCAGCGCAGGGTTTAGCAATCAGCCCCAGCATTTT. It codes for CASSAGFSNQPQHF. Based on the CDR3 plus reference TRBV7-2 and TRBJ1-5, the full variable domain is GAGVSQSPSNKVTEKGKDVELRCDPISGHTALYWYRQSLGQGLEFLIYFQGNSAPDKSGLPSDRFSAERTGGSVSTLTIQRTQQEDSAVYLCASSAGFSNQPQHFGDGTRLSIL.

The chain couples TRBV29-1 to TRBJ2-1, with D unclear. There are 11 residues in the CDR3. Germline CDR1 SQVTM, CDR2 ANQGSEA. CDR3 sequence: CSAQAINEQFF. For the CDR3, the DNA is TGCAGTGCCCAAGCGATAAATGAGCAGTTCTTC.

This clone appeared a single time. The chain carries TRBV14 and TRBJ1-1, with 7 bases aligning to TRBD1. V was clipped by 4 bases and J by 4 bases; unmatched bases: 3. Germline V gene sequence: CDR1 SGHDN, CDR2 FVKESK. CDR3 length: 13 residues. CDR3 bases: TGTGCCAGCAGCCTCCGACAGGGCACTGAAGCTTTCTTT. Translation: CASSLRQGTEAFF.

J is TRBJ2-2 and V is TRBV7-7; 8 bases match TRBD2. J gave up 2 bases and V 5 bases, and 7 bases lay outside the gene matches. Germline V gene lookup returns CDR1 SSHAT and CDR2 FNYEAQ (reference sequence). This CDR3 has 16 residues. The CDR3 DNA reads TGTGCCAGCAGCCCCCGGGCGGGGGGCAACACCGGGGAGCTGTTTTTT. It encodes CASSPRAGGNTGELFF.

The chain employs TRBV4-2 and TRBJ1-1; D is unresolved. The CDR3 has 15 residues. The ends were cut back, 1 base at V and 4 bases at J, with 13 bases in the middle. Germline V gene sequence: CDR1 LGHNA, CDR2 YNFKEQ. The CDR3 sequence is CASSQAGRKSTEAFF. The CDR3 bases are TGTGCCAGCAGCCAAGCTGGGAGGAAGTCCACTGAAGCTTTCTTT.

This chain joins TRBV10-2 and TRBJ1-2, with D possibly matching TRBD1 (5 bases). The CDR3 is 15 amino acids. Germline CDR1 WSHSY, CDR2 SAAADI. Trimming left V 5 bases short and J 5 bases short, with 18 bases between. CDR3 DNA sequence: TGCGCCAGCAGTCCTCAGGGTTCCATCCCGTATGGCTACACCTTC. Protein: CASSPQGSIPYGYTF.

CDR3 bases: TGTGCCAGTAGTTGGTCTGGGAGCGGGGGGTCAGATACGCAGTATTTT. Its protein is CASSWSGSGGSDTQYF. The rearrangement uses TRBV19 and TRBJ2-3; 9 positions agree with TRBD2. This CDR3 contains 16 residues. Germline V lookup: CDR1 LNHDA, CDR2 SQIVND (reference sequence). The V and J ends lost 5 bases and 4 bases, in that order; junction bases with no gene match: 10. Together with reference TRBV19 and TRBJ2-3, the CDR3 gives the full variable domain: DGGITQSPKYLFRKEGQNVTLSCEQNLNHDAMYWYRQDPGQGLRLIYYSQIVNDFQKGDIAEGYSVSREKKESFPLTVTSAQKNPTAFYLCASSWSGSGGSDTQYFGPGTRLTVL.

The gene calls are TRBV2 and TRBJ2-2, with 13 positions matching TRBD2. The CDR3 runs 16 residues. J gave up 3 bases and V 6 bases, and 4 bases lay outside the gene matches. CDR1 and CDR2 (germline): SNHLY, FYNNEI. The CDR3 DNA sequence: TGTGCCAGCAGGGGGGGACTAGCGGGGTACACCGGGGAGCTGTTTTTT. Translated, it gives CASRGGLAGYTGELFF.

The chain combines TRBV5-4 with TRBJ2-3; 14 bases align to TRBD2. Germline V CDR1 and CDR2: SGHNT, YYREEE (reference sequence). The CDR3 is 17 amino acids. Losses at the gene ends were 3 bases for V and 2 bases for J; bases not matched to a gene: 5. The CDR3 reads CASSSGGLAGVTDTQYF. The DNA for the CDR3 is TGTGCCAGCAGCTCCGGGGGACTAGCGGGGGTCACAGATACGCAGTATTTT.

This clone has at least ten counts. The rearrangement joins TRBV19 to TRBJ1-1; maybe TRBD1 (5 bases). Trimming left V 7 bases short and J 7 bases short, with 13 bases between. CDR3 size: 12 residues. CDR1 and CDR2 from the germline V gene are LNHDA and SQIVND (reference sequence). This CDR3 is CASKGRTGEAFF. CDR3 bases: TGTGCCAGTAAGGGGCGAACGGGTGAAGCTTTCTTT.

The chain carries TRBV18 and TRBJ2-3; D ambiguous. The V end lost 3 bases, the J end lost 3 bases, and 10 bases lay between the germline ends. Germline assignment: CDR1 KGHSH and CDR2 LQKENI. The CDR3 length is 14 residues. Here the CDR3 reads CASSPSRSTDTQYF. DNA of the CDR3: TGTGCCAGCTCACCTTCCAGGTCGACAGATACGCAGTATTTT.

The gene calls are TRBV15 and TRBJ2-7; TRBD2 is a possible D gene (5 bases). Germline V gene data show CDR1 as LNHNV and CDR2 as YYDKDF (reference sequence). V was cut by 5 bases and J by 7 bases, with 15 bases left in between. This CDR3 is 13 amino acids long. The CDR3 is CATSARTAFEQYF. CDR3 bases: TGTGCCACCAGCGCCCGGACTGCCTTTGAGCAGTACTTC.

The CDR3 bases are TGCGCCAGCAGCTCCGGACATGATCCGAACACTGAAGCTTTCTTT. Its translation: CASSSGHDPNTEAFF. The rearrangement links TRBV5-1 to TRBJ1-1, with D tentatively TRBD1 (5 bases). Trimming took 3 bases from V and 1 from J, leaving 13 bases between them. Germline CDR1 and CDR2: SGHRS and YFSETQ. The CDR3 has 15 amino acids.

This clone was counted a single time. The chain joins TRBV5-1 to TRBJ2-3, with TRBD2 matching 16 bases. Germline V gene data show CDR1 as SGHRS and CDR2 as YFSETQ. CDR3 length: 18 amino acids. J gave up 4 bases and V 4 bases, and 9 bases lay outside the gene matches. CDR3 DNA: TGCGCCAGCAGCCATGCCGGGACTAGCGGGGGGGCAGCAGATACGCAGTATTTT. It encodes CASSHAGTSGGAADTQYF.

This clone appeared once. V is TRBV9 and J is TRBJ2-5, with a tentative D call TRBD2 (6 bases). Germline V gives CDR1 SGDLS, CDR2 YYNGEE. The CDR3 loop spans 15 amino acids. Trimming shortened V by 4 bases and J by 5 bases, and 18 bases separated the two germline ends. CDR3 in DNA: TGTGCCAGCAGCCCCCGCCGGGAGCCCGGGGAGACCCAGTACTTC. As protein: CASSPRREPGETQYF.

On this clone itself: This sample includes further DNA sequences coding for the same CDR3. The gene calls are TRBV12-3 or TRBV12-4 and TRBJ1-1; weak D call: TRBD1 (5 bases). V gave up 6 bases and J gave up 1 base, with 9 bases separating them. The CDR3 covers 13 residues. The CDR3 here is CASSLQGNTEAFF. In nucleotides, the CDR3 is TGTGCCAGCAGCCTTCAGGGGAACACTGAAGCTTTCTTT.

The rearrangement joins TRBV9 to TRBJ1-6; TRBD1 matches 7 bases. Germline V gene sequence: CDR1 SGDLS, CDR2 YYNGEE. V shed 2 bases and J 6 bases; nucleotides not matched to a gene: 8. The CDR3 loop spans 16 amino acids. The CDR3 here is CASSVSAGGPNSPLHF. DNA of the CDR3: TGTGCCAGCAGCGTTAGTGCAGGGGGACCTAATTCACCCCTCCACTTT.